This entry is about one T cell receptor (beta chain). CDR3 length: 16 residues. This sample stems from a study of response to subunit inactivated influenza vaccine. TCRdb re-called the RT-PCR reads with MiXCR, one entry per CDR3 protein. This table holds around 790,000 distinct CDR3 sequences, around 21% found once. The starting material was PBMCs from blood, obtained about 5 days after vaccination. The V call is TRBV21-1, the J call TRBJ2-5; the DNA was not used to check the table's D call, TRBD2. TRBV21-1 has pseudogene status. The sequence came from a man aged 50 or older who received an inactivated influenza vaccine. The CDR3 spells CASTNESGPETETQYF. The DNA for the CDR3 is TGTGCCAGCACCAACGAGAGCGGGCCCGAAACGGAGACCCAGTACTTC.